The following is a T cell receptor (delta chain) sequence with its context. The antigen remains unidentified. Alphabeta T cells were depleted, then CD3+ Vdelta1+ Vdelta2- thymocytes were FACS-sorted. RNA was extracted from the cells and then reverse transcribed. Multiplex PCR used pooled V-gene forward primers and a constant-region reverse primer to amplify CDR3s. TCRdb re-called the multiplex PCR reads through CATT. The sample has about 75,000 delta-chain clones; approximately 34% are singletons. These data belong to a study of Vδ1+ human thymocytes. Study-wide results and caveats: Highly polyclonal TRG and TRD repertoires with Gaussian CDR3 length distributions appeared in thymus. TRD repertoires were essentially private, unlike widely shared TRG clonotypes. Bulk repertoire data may be misinterpreted because of unexpected Vdelta2 sequences. Approximately 20% of thymic delta-chain sequences were Vdelta2, with few Vdelta3, unlike blood Vdelta1+ controls.

The V end was cut by 1 base, the J end by 0 bases, with 9 bases between. CDR3 length: 15 residues. The germline CDR1 and CDR2 sequences are TSWWSYY and QGS. This clonotype was sampled from a boy in the first two years of life who had congenital heart surgery. The chain has TRDV1 and TRDJ1; D is uncertain. The sample comprised Vdelta1+ gamma-delta thymocytes from the thymus. Subset meaning: FACS-sorted CD3+ TCRalphabeta- TCRVdelta1+ TCRVdelta2- thymocytes. The CDR3 coding sequence is TGTGCTCTTGGGGAACGACCTAAGTACACCGATAAACTCATCTTT. Amino acid sequence: CALGERPKYTDKLIF.